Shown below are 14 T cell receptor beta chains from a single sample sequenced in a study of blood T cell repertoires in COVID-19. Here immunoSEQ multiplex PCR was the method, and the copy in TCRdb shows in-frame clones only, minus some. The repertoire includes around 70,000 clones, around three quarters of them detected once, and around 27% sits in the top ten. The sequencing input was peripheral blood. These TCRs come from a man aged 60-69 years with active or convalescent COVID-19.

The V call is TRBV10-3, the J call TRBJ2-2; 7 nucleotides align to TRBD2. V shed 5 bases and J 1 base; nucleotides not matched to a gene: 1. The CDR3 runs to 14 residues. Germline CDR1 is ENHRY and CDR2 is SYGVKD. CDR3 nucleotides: TGTGCCATCAGTAGCGGGGTGAACACCGGGGAGCTGTTTTTT. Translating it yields CAISSGVNTGELFF.

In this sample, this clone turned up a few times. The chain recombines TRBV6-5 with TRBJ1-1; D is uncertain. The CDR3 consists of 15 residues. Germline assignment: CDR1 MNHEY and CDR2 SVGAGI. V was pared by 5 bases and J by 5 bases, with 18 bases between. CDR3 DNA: TGTGCCAGCAGTCCCGGACTCCTACGGAGGACTGAAGCTTTCTTT. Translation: CASSPGLLRRTEAFF.

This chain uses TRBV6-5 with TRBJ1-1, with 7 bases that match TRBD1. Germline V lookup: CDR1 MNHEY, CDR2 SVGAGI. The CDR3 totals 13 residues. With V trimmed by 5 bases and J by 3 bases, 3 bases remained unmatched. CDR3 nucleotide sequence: TGTGCCAGCAGTACCGACAGGGACACTGAAGCTTTCTTT. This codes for CASSTDRDTEAFF.

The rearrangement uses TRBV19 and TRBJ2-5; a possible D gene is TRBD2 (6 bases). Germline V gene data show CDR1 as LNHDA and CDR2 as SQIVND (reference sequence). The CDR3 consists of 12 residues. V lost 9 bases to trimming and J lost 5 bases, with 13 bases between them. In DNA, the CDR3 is TGTGCCAGATTACCCCGGGGGGAGACCCAGTACTTC. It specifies CARLPRGETQYF. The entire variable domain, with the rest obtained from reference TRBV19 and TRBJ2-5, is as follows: DGGITQSPKYLFRKEGQNVTLSCEQNLNHDAMYWYRQDPGQGLRLIYYSQIVNDFQKGDIAEGYSVSREKKESFPLTVTSAQKNPTAFYLCARLPRGETQYFGPGTRLLVL.

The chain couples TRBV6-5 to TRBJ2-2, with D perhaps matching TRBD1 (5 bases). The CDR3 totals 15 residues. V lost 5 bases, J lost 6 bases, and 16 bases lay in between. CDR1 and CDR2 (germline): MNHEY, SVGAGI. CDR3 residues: CASSIGWAQAGELFF. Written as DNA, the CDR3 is TGTGCCAGCAGTATCGGGTGGGCACAGGCCGGGGAGCTGTTTTTT.

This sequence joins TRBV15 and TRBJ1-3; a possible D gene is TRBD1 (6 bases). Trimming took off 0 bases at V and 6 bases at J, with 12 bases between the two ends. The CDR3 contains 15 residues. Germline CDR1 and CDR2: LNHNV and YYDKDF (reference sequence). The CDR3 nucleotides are TGTGCCACCAGCAGAGAACCGACAGGTCTAAACACCATATATTTT. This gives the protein CATSREPTGLNTIYF.

CDR3 loop: CATSEGTVYGYTF. For the CDR3, the DNA is TGTGCCACCAGTGAGGGGACAGTCTATGGCTACACCTTC. J is TRBJ1-2 and V is TRBV24-1; TRBD1 matches 7 bases. This CDR3 is 13 amino acids long. Germline assignment: CDR1 KGHDR and CDR2 SFDVKD. V gave up 4 bases and J gave up 4 bases; unmatched junction bases: 2.

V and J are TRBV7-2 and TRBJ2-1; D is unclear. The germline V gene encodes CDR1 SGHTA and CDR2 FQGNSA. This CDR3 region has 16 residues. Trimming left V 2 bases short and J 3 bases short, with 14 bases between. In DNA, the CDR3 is TGTGCCAGCAGCTTAACGGGTTCCCTTCTCTACAATGAGCAGTTCTTC. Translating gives CASSLTGSLLYNEQFF.

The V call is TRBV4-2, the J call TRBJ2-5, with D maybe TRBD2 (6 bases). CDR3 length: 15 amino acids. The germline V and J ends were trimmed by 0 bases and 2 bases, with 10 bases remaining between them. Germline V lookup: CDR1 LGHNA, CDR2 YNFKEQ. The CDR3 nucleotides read TGTGCCAGCAGCCAAGAGGGCCTAGCGCAAGAGACCCAGTACTTC. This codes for CASSQEGLAQETQYF.

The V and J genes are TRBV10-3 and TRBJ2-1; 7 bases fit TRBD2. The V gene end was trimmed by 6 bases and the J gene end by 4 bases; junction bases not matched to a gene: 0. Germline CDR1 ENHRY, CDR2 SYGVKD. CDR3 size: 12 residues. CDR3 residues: CAIRGGYNEQFF. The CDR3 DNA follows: TGTGCCATCAGGGGGGGGTACAATGAGCAGTTCTTC.

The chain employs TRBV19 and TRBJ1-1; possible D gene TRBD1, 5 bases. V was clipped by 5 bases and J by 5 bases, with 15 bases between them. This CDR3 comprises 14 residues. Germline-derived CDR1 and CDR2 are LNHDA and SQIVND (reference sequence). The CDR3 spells CASSWGRGETEAFF. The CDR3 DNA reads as TGTGCCAGTAGTTGGGGAAGGGGCGAGACTGAAGCTTTCTTT.

For the CDR3, the DNA is TGCGCCAGCAGCTTGGTCGCAGGGGGCGTCACTGAAGCTTTCTTT. Protein sequence: CASSLVAGGVTEAFF. The chain joins TRBV5-1 to TRBJ1-1; 8 bases are shared with TRBD1. Germline V lookup: CDR1 SGHRS, CDR2 YFSETQ. This CDR3 has 15 amino acids. V dropped 0 bases and J dropped 4; count of bases not matched to a gene: 5.

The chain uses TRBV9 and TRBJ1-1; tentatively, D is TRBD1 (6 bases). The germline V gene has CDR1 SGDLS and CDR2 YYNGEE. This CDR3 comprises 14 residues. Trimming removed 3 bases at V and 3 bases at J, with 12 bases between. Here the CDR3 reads CASSEMDSYTEAFF. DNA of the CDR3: TGTGCCAGCAGCGAAATGGACAGCTACACTGAAGCTTTCTTT.

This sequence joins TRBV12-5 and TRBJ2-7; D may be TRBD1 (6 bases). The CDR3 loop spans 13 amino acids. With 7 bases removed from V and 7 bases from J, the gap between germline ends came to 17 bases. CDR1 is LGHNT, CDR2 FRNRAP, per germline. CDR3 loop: CASAPTGFEEQYF. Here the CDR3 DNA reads TGTGCTAGTGCCCCTACAGGGTTCGAAGAGCAGTACTTC.